This TCR beta chain was identified in a study of sequential checkpoint blockade in melanoma. Profiled with immunoSEQ multiplex PCR; TCRdb holds only in-frame clones, not every one. The sample has about 12,000 clones; approximately 24% are singletons. Germline lookup yields CDR1 SGHNT and CDR2 YENEEA. The CDR3 runs 15 residues. Germline trimming cut 5 bases from V and 7 bases from J; bases unmatched to any gene: 6. As to treatment: randomized to nivolumab then ipilimumab (arm A) or the reverse (arm B). J is TRBJ2-1 and V is TRBV11-3, with 12 bases fitting TRBD2. This clonotype was sampled from a human donor with melanoma. Material: tumor tissue (inferred from file names), obtained from a patient given nivolumab and ipilimumab in sequence. The CDR3, as DNA: TGTGCCAGCAGCCCCCTAGCGGGGGGGCGGAATGAGCAGTTCTTC. Its protein product is CASSPLAGGRNEQFF.